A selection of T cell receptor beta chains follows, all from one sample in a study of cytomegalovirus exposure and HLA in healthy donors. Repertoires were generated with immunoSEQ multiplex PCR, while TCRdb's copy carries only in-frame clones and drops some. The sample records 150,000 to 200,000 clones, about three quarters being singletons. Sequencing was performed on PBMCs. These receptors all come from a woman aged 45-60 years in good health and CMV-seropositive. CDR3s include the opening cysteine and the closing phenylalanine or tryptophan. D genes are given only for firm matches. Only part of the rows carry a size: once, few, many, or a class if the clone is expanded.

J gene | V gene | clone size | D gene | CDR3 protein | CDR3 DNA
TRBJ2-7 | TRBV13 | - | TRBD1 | CASSSSRDSYEQYF | TGTGCCAGCAGCTCCAGCCGGGACAGCTACGAGCAGTACTTC
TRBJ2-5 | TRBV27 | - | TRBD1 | CASSPTGLQTQYF | TGTGCCAGCAGTCCGACAGGGCTCCAAACCCAGTACTTC
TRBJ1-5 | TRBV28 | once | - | CASSTPGEVTNQPQHF | TGTGCCAGCAGTACCCCTGGGGAGGTCACCAATCAGCCCCAGCATTTT
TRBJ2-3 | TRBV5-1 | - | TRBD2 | CASSLARNSGGTDTQYF | TGCGCCAGCAGCTTGGCCAGGAATAGCGGGGGCACAGATACGCAGTATTTT
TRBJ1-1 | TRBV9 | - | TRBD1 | CASSERDSYTEAFF | TGTGCCAGCAGCGAGAGGGACAGCTACACTGAAGCTTTCTTT
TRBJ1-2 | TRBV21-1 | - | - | CASRGGQVPNYGYTF | TGTGCCAGCAGGGGCGGACAGGTCCCGAACTATGGCTACACCTTC
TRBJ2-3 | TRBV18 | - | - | CASSPSADTQYF | TGTGCCAGCTCACCGTCCGCAGATACGCAGTATTTT
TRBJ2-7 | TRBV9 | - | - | CASSVVLSHYEQYF | TGTGCCAGCAGCGTAGTACTAAGTCACTACGAGCAGTACTTC
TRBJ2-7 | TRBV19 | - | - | CASGHYEQYF | TGTGCCAGTGGCCATTACGAGCAGTACTTC
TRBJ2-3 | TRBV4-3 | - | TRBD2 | CASSQVEKRGGIGDTQYF | TGCGCCAGCAGCCAAGTGGAGAAGCGGGGGGGCATCGGAGATACGCAGTATTTT
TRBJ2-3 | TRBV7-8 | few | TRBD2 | CASSLSGPAGGTDTQYF | TGTGCCAGCTCTCTTAGCGGACCAGCGGGGGGCACAGATACGCAGTATTTT
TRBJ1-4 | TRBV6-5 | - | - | CASSSLGGIEKLFF | TGTGCCAGCAGTTCCTTGGGGGGTATTGAAAAACTGTTTTTT
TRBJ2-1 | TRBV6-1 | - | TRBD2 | CASKRGGPTDEQFF | TGTGCCAGCAAAAGGGGAGGGCCTACGGATGAGCAGTTCTTC
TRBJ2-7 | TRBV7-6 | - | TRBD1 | CANLVIPGGWASYEQYF | TGTGCCAACCTGGTAATTCCAGGGGGATGGGCGTCCTACGAGCAGTACTTC
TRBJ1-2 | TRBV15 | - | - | CATRGAGNYGYTF | TGTGCCACCAGAGGTGCGGGGAACTATGGCTACACCTTC
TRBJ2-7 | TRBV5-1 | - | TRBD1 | CASSLDRDEQYF | TGCGCCAGCAGCTTAGACAGGGACGAGCAGTACTTC
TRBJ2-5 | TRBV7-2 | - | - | CASSLMFSSQETQYF | TGTGCCAGCAGCTTAATGTTCAGTTCCCAAGAGACCCAGTACTTC
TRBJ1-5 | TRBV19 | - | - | CASSWPNQPQHF | TGTGCCAGTAGTTGGCCAAATCAGCCCCAGCATTTT
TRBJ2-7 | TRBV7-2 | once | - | CASSQKTVRYEQYF | TGTGCCAGCAGCCAGAAGACAGTCCGCTACGAGCAGTACTTC
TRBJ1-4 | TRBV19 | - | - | CASRFSEKLFF | TGTGCCAGTAGATTCTCTGAAAAACTGTTTTTT
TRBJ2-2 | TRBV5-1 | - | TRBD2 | CASSRVRTSGRGSDGELFF | TGCGCCAGCAGTCGTGTCCGGACTAGCGGGCGGGGGAGCGACGGGGAGCTGTTTTTT
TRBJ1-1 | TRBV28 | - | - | CASSLAGGVAEAFF | TGTGCCAGCAGTTTAGCCGGGGGAGTGGCTGAAGCTTTCTTT
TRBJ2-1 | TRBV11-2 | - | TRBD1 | CASSLTRGRNNEQFF | TGTGCCAGCAGCTTAACCAGGGGGCGAAACAATGAGCAGTTCTTC
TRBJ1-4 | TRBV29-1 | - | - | CSSQGGPNEKLFF | TGCAGCAGCCAGGGAGGGCCGAATGAAAAACTGTTTTTT
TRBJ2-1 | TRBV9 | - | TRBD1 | CASNYFGTVSDEQFF | TGTGCCAGCAACTATTTCGGGACAGTTAGTGATGAGCAGTTCTTC
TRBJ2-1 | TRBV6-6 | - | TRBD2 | CASWLAGETNEQFF | TGTGCCAGCTGGCTAGCGGGGGAGACCAATGAGCAGTTCTTC
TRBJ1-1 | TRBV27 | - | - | CASSPRGTVPAEAFF | TGTGCCAGCAGCCCCAGGGGTACGGTGCCGGCTGAAGCTTTCTTT
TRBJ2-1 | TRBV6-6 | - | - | CASRRGWDNEQFF | TGTGCCAGCAGAAGGGGTTGGGACAATGAGCAGTTCTTC
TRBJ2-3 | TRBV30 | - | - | CACTTGGGTDTQYF | TGTGCCTGTACGACTGGCGGTGGAACAGATACGCAGTATTTT
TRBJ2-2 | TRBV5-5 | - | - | CASSLELLNTGELFF | TGTGCCAGCAGCTTGGAACTCTTGAACACCGGGGAGCTGTTTTTT
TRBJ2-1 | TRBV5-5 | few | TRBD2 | CASSPGTSGSLNFNEQFF | TGTGCCAGCAGCCCGGGGACTAGCGGGAGTCTAAACTTCAATGAGCAGTTCTTC
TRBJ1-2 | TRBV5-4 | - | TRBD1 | CASSSEQGARLGYTF | TGTGCCAGCAGCTCAGAACAGGGGGCGCGCCTTGGCTACACCTTC
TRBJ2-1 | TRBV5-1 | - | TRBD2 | CASNLGEGRYNEQFF | TGCGCCAGCAACCTGGGGGAGGGTAGGTACAATGAGCAGTTCTTC
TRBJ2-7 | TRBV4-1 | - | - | CASSQDVRRSSYEQYF | TGCGCCAGCAGCCAAGACGTACGACGGAGCTCCTACGAGCAGTACTTC
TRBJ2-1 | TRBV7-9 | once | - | CASSSPRDISYNEQFF | TGTGCCAGCAGCTCCCCCCGGGACATTTCCTACAATGAGCAGTTCTTC
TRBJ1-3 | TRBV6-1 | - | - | CASSGFQVGHSYSGNTIYF | TGTGCCAGCAGTGGGTTTCAAGTTGGTCACTCATACTCTGGAAACACCATATATTTT
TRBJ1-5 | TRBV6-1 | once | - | CASSVVLSHNQPQHF | TGTGCCAGCAGTGTAGTATTGAGTCACAATCAGCCCCAGCATTTT
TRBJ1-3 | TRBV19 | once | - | CASTNLESGNTIYF | TGTGCCAGTACCAACCTCGAGTCTGGAAACACCATATATTTT
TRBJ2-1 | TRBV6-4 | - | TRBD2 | CASRQLAGALNEQFF | TGTGCCAGCAGACAACTAGCGGGAGCCCTCAATGAGCAGTTCTTC
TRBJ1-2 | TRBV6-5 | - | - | CASSYHSTTAYTF | TGTGCCAGCAGTTACCATTCAACGACAGCCTACACCTTC